This section outlines one T cell receptor beta chain sequence together with its context. The repertoire was sequenced with immunoSEQ multiplex PCR; TCRdb's copy has only in-frame clones and lacks some. The sample shows about 39,000 clones, approximately 86% of them seen only once. This entry belongs to a study of blood T cell repertoires in COVID-19. The CDR3 has 14 residues. This chain uses TRBV21-1 with TRBJ1-1. TRBV21-1 is a documented pseudogene. The sequence came from a man aged 35-49 years with active COVID-19. Sequencing was performed on peripheral blood. CDR3 loop: CASPSGGKDTEAFF. For the CDR3, the DNA is TGTGCCAGCCCATCGGGGGGGAAGGACACTGAAGCTTTCTTT.